These 6 T cell receptor beta chains were all obtained from the same sample, sequenced in a study of CD8+CD57+ T cells in acquired aplastic anemia. Genomic DNA, serving as template, underwent TCR beta VDJ and CDR3 profiling. TCRdb called the reads again in MiXCR, with one record for every CDR3 protein. In the table there are about 160,000 distinct CDR3 sequences, about 48% of which are singletons. The sequenced sample consisted of sorted CD4+, CD8+, or CD8+CD57+ T cells (not recorded which) from PBMCs. The receptors stem from a human donor in good health.

This clonotype has at least ten counts. V and J are TRBV7-9 and TRBJ2-1, with D uncertain. CDR1 is SEHNR and CDR2 is FQNEAQ in the germline V gene (reference sequence). V dropped 5 bases and J dropped 6 bases, with 5 bases sitting between them. CDR3 size: 11 residues. The CDR3 nucleotides read TGTGCCAGCAGCCACAGCAATGAGCAGTTCTTC. Its protein is CASSHSNEQFF.

This clonotype was seen at least ten times. The chain uses TRBV7-2 and TRBJ2-1; no definite D call. V was cut by 3 bases and J by 9 bases, with 9 bases left in between. From germline, CDR1 is SGHTA and CDR2 FQGNSA. CDR3 size: 12 residues. CDR3 residues: CASSFRRGEQFF. CDR3 coding DNA: TGTGCCAGCAGCTTCAGGCGTGGTGAGCAGTTCTTC.

This clonotype was found a few times. The CDR3 DNA is TGTGCCAGCAGTGAAGTCCGGAGCGGGGAGCTGTTTTTT. It translates to CASSEVRSGELFF. This chain joins TRBV6-1 and TRBJ2-2; D is undetermined. The CDR3 contains 13 residues. Germline CDR1 and CDR2: MNHNS and SASEGT. The ends were cut back, 1 base at V and 7 bases at J, with 7 bases in the middle.

About this clonotype itself: A read error is possible here, since a much larger clone lies one base away. The chain is built from TRBV12-3 or TRBV12-4 and TRBJ1-5, with D perhaps matching TRBD1 (5 bases). CDR3 length equals 14 residues. The CDR3 DNA reads TGTACCAGCAGTCTTGGGGGAGTCAATCAGCCCCAGCATTTT. This encodes CTSSLGGVNQPQHF.

This sequence joins TRBV19 and TRBJ2-1; 8 bases match TRBD1. With V trimmed by 6 bases and J by 6 bases, 7 bases remained unmatched. This CDR3 has 14 amino acids. The V gene's germline CDR1 is LNHDA and CDR2 SQIVND (reference sequence). The CDR3 spells CASRNRGASNEQFF. The CDR3 coding sequence is TGTGCCAGTAGGAACAGGGGGGCATCCAATGAGCAGTTCTTC.

This clonotype showed up many times. The chain combines TRBV7-9 with TRBJ2-5, with 8 positions matching TRBD1. After removal of 0 bases from V and 2 bases from J, the junction contained 2 bases not matched to a gene. Germline assignment: CDR1 SEHNR and CDR2 FQNEAQ (reference sequence). This CDR3 has 15 residues. The CDR3 DNA follows: TGTGCCAGCAGCTTAGCGAGACAGGGGCAAGAGACCCAGTACTTC. This gives the protein CASSLARQGQETQYF.